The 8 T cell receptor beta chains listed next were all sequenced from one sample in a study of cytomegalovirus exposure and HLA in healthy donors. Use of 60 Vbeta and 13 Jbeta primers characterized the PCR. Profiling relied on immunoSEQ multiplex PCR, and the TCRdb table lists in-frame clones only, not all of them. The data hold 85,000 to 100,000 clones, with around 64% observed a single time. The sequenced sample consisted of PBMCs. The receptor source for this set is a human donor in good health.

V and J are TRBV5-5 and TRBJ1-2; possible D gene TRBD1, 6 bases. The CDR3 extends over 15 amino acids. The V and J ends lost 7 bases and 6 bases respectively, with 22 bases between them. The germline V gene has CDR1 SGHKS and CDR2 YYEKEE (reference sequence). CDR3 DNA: TGTGCCAGCGGACCCCCACGGGGGGCAGGGGATGGCTACACCTTC. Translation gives CASGPPRGAGDGYTF.

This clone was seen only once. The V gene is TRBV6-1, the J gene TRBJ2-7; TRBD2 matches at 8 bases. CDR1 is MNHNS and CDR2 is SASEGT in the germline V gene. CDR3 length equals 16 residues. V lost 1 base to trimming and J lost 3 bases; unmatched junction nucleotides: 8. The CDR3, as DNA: TGTGCCAGCAGTGAAGGACTCGCGGGGGGAATCTACGAGCAGTACTTC. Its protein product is CASSEGLAGGIYEQYF.

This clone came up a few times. The CDR3 DNA is TGTGCCAGCAGTGAAGGGCCCGGGGAGCTGTTTTTT. Amino acid sequence: CASSEGPGELFF. The chain recombines TRBV25-1 with TRBJ2-2; D unclear. CDR1 and CDR2 (germline): MGHDK, SYGVNS. Trimming removed 2 bases from V and 6 bases from J, with 4 bases in between. This CDR3 contains 12 residues.

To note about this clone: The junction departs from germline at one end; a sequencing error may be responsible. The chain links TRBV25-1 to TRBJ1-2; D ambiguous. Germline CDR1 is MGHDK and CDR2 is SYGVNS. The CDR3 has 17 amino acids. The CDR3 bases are TGTGCCAGCAGTGGGCCCCGGCGACCAATATCTAACTATGGCTACATCTTC. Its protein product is CASSGPRRPISNYGYIF.

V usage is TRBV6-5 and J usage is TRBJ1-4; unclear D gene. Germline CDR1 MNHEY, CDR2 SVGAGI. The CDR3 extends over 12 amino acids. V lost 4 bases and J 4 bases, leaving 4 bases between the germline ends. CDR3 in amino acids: CASSSFNEKLFF. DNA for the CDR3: TGTGCCAGCAGTTCCTTTAATGAAAAACTGTTTTTT.

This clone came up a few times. The CDR3, as DNA: TGTGCCAGCAGCTTAGGGGGGGACTACCAGGAGTACTTC. This codes for CASSLGGDYQEYF. The J gene is TRBJ2-7, the V gene TRBV7-2, with 7 bases fitting TRBD2. Germline V gene data show CDR1 as SGHTA and CDR2 as FQGNSA. The V segment lost 1 base and the J segment 11 bases; nucleotides outside the gene matches: 8. The CDR3 consists of 13 residues.

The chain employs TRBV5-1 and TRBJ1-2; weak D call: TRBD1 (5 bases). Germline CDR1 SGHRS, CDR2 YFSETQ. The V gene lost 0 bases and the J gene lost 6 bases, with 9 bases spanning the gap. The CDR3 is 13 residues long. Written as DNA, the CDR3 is TGCGCCAGCAGCTTGGAGCAGGGCGATGGCTACACCTTC. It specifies CASSLEQGDGYTF.

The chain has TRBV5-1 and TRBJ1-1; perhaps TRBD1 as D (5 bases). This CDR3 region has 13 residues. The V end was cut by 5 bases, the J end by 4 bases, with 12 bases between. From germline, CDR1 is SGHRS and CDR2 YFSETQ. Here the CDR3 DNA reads TGCGCCAGCAGGCTAGAGACAGTCACTGAAGCTTTCTTT. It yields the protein CASRLETVTEAFF.